A single T cell receptor (beta chain) is shown here with its context. Its antigen is unknown. The data originate from a study of cytomegalovirus exposure and HLA in healthy donors. Notes on the study in general: Researchers reported that a few CMV-associated chains were confirmed in vitro as CMV antigen-specific.

V gave up 4 bases and J gave up 6 bases; unmatched junction bases: 1. CDR3 length: 14 amino acids. CDR1 is SGHVS, CDR2 FQNEAQ, per germline. The PCR was carried out with 60 Vbeta primers and 13 Jbeta primers. The repertoire was sequenced with immunoSEQ multiplex PCR; TCRdb's copy has only in-frame clones and lacks some. The sample includes 150,000 to 200,000 clones, approximately 79% of them seen just once. V is TRBV7-8 and J is TRBJ1-4; TRBD1 matches at 11 bases. Material for sequencing was PBMCs. The source of this sequence is a woman aged 25-40 years in good health and CMV-seropositive. CDR3 in DNA: TGTGCCAGCAGCTCGGACAGGGGGCATGAAAAACTGTTTTTT. Translated: CASSSDRGHEKLFF.